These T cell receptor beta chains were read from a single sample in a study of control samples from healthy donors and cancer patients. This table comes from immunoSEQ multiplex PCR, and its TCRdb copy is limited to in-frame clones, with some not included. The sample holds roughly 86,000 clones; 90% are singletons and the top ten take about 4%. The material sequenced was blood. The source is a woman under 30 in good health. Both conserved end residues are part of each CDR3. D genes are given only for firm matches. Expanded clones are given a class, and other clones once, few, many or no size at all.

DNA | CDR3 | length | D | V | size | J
TGTGCCACCCTGTCGGGGAACATCGGCACCGGGGAGCTGTTTTTT | CATLSGNIGTGELFF | 15 | . | TRBV2 | . | TRBJ2-2
TGCGCCAGTTCTAGCGGGGGGGCCTACAATGAGCAGTTCTTC | CASSSGGAYNEQFF | 14 | TRBD2 | TRBV5-1 | . | TRBJ2-1
TGCGCCAGCAGTGACGGGAGCAGCAATCAGCCCCAGCATTTT | CASSDGSSNQPQHF | 14 | . | TRBV5-1 | . | TRBJ1-5
TGTGCCAGCAGTAGTCCGGGACATGACATCCCTGAAGCTTTCTTT | CASSSPGHDIPEAFF | 15 | . | TRBV6-5 | . | TRBJ1-1
TGTGCCGGAGCAGGCCTTTGGGAAAAACTGTTTTTT | CAGAGLWEKLFF | 12 | . | TRBV10-3 | . | TRBJ1-4
TGTGCCAGTAGTATCGGACACGTGAACACTGAAGCTTTCTTT | CASSIGHVNTEAFF | 14 | . | TRBV19 | once | TRBJ1-1
TGTGCCAGCAGCGGCGGGTTGAGGGGCTTGTTTGGGGAGCTGTTTTTT | CASSGGLRGLFGELFF | 16 | . | TRBV9 | . | TRBJ2-2
TGTGCCAGCAGCCAAGATCCCTCGGGGGACACTGAAGCTTTCTTT | CASSQDPSGDTEAFF | 15 | . | TRBV3-1/TRBV3-2 | . | TRBJ1-1
TGTGCCAGCAGCTTAGGCGGGAGGACGGTAACTAATGAAAAACTGTTTTTT | CASSLGGRTVTNEKLFF | 17 | . | TRBV7-8 | . | TRBJ1-4
TGCGCCAGCAGCTTGGGAGGCAGATCCTACGAGCAGTACTTC | CASSLGGRSYEQYF | 14 | . | TRBV5-1 | . | TRBJ2-7
TGCGCCAGCAGCTTAAATTGGGCGCGGGGGGAGGAAGAGACCCAGTACTTC | CASSLNWARGEEETQYF | 17 | TRBD2 | TRBV5-1 | . | TRBJ2-5
TGTGCCAGCAGTTTAGACGGGCGTCAGCCCCAGCATTTT | CASSLDGRQPQHF | 13 | . | TRBV27 | . | TRBJ1-5
TGTGCCAGCAGCTTAGACAGGAACAGCGGCGGCTACACCTTC | CASSLDRNSGGYTF | 14 | . | TRBV11-2 | . | TRBJ1-2
TGCGCCAGCAGCCAGAGACCTAGCGGGGAACCCACAGATACGCAGTATTTT | CASSQRPSGEPTDTQYF | 17 | TRBD2 | TRBV4-1 | . | TRBJ2-3
TGCGCCAGCAGCCAAATGCGGGGGGAGATTTACGAGCAGTACTTC | CASSQMRGEIYEQYF | 15 | TRBD2 | TRBV4-1 | once | TRBJ2-7
TGCGCCAGCAGCTTGGCCGGACAGACGAACACTGAAGCTTTCTTT | CASSLAGQTNTEAFF | 15 | . | TRBV5-1 | . | TRBJ1-1
TGTGCCACCAGTGCTAGCGGGGGGGCCCAAGAGACCCAGTACTTC | CATSASGGAQETQYF | 15 | TRBD2 | TRBV24-1 | . | TRBJ2-5
TGTGCCAGCTCGGGCGGGACTAGCGGATCAGATACGCAGTATTTT | CASSGGTSGSDTQYF | 15 | TRBD2 | TRBV18 | . | TRBJ2-3
TGTGCCAGCAGCCATGACCTACAGGGTAGGACTGAAGCTTTCTTT | CASSHDLQGRTEAFF | 15 | . | TRBV4-2 | . | TRBJ1-1
TGTGCCAGCAGCTTAGCGTTCGGGGACAGTTCGGCGGATACGCAGTATTTT | CASSLAFGDSSADTQYF | 17 | TRBD1 | TRBV7-6 | . | TRBJ2-3
TGTGCCAGCAGTTTATCCGGCACTGAAGCTTTCTTT | CASSLSGTEAFF | 12 | . | TRBV28 | . | TRBJ1-1
TGTGCCAGCAGAACAACAGGATCCTATGGCTACACCTTC | CASRTTGSYGYTF | 13 | . | TRBV6-5 | . | TRBJ1-2
TGTGCCAGCAGTGACCGCGGGGCTAATGAAAAACTGTTTTTT | CASSDRGANEKLFF | 14 | . | TRBV6-1 | . | TRBJ1-4
TGTGCCAGTAGTATAGATCGGGGTCAGACTGAAGCTTTCTTT | CASSIDRGQTEAFF | 14 | . | TRBV19 | . | TRBJ1-1
TGTGCCAGCAGCTTAGGGCCAGGGGGCACTGAAGCTTTCTTT | CASSLGPGGTEAFF | 14 | TRBD1 | TRBV7-8 | . | TRBJ1-1
TGCGCCAGCAGCTTCTCAGGGAACGAGCAGTTCTTC | CASSFSGNEQFF | 12 | . | TRBV5-1 | . | TRBJ2-1
TGTGCCAGCAGTCCTACGATGAACACTGAAGCTTTCTTT | CASSPTMNTEAFF | 13 | . | TRBV2 | . | TRBJ1-1
TGCGCCAGCAGCCAAGATCCCCCGGGGCCTGGGGCCAACGTCCTGACTTTC | CASSQDPPGPGANVLTF | 17 | . | TRBV4-1 | . | TRBJ2-6
TGTGCCAGTAGTATAGATCGGGGTCAGCCCCAGCATTTT | CASSIDRGQPQHF | 13 | . | TRBV19 | . | TRBJ1-5
TGTGCCAGCAGAGGGACAGGGGTACATGGCTACACCTTC | CASRGTGVHGYTF | 13 | TRBD1 | TRBV6-5 | . | TRBJ1-2
TGCGCCAGCAGCCAAGAGGGCTGGCCAGCCAAAAACATTCAGTACTTC | CASSQEGWPAKNIQYF | 16 | . | TRBV4-1 | . | TRBJ2-4